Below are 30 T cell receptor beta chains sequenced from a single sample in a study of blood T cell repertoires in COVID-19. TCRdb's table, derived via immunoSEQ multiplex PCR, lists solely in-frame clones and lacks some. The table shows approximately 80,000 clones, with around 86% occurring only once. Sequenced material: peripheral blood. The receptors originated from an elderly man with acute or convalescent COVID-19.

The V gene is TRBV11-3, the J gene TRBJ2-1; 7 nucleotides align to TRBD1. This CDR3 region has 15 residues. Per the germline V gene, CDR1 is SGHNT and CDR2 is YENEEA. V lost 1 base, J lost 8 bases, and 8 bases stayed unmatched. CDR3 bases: TGTGCCAGCAGCTTAGGACAGGGAAGTACCCATGAGCAGTTCTTC. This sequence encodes CASSLGQGSTHEQFF.

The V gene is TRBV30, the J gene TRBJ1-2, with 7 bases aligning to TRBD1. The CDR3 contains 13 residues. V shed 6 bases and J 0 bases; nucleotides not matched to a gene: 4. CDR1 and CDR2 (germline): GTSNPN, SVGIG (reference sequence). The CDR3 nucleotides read TGTGCCTGTGGACAGGTCTCTAACTATGGCTACACCTTC. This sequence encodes CACGQVSNYGYTF.

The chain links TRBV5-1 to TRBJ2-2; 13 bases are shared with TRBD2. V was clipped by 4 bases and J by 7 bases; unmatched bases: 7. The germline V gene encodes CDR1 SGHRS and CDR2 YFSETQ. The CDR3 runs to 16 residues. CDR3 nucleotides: TGCGCCAGCAGCCCCACTAGCGGGAGGGCCCACGGGGAGCTGTTTTTT. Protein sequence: CASSPTSGRAHGELFF. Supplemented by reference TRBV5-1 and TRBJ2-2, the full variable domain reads KAGVTQTPRYLIKTRGQQVTLSCSPISGHRSVSWYQQTPGQGLQFLFEYFSETQRNKGNFPGRFSGRQFSNSRSEMNVSTLELGDSALYLCASSPTSGRAHGELFFGEGSRLTVL.

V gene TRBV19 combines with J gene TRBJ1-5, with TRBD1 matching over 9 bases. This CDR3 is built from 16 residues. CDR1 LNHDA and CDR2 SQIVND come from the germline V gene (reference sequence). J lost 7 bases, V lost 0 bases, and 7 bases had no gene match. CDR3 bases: TGTGCCAGTAGTATAGAGGACAGGGGTCGAAGACAGCCCCAGCATTTT. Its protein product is CASSIEDRGRRQPQHF.

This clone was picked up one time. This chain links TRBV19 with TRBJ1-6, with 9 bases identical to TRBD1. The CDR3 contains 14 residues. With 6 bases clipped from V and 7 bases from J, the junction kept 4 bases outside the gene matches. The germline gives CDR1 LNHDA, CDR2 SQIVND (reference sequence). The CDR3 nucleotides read TGTGCCAGTAGCCTCGGACAGGGGAATTCACCCCTCCACTTT. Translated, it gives CASSLGQGNSPLHF.

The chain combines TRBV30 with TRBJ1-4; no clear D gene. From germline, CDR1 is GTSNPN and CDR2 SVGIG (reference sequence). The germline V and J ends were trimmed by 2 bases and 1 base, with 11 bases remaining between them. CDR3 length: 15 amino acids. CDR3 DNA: TGTGCCTGGAGTAAGACTTTATTAACTAATGAAAAACTGTTTTTT. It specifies CAWSKTLLTNEKLFF.

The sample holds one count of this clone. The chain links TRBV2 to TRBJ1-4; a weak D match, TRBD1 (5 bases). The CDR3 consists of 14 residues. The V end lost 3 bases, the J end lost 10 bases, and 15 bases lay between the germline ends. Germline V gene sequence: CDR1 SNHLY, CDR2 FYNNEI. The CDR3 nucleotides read TGTGCCAGCAGTGAGGTGCGGCAGGGAGGAAAACTGTTTTTT. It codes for CASSEVRQGGKLFF.

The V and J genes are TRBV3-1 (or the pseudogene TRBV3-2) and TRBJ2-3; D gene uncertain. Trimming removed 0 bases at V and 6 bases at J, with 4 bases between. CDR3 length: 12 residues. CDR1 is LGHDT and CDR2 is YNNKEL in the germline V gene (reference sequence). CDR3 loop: CASSQDVDTQYF. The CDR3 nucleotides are TGTGCCAGCAGCCAAGACGTGGATACGCAGTATTTT.

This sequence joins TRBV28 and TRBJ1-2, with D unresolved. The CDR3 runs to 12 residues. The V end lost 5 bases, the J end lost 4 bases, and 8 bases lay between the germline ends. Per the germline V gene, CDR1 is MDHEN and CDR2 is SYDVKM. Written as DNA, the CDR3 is TGTGCCAGCAGTCTTTTCAGCTATGGCTACACCTTC. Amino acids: CASSLFSYGYTF.

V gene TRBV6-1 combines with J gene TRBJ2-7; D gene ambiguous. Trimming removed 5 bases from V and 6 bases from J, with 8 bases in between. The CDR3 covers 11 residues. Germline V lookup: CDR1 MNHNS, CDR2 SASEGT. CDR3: CASSSQSEQYF. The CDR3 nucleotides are TGTGCCAGCAGTTCACAGTCCGAGCAGTACTTC.

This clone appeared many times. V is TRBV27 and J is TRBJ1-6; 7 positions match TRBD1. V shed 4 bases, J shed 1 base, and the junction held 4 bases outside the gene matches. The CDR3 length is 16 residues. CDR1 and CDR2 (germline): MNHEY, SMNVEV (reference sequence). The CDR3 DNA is TGTGCCAGCAGTTCACAGGGGACGTCCTATAATTCACCCCTCCACTTT. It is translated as CASSSQGTSYNSPLHF.

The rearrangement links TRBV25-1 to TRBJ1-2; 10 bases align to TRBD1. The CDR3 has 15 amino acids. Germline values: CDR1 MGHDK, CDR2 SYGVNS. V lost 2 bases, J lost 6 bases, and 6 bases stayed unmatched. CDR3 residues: CASSEIGTGVDGYTF. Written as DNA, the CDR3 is TGTGCCAGCAGTGAAATCGGGACAGGGGTAGATGGCTACACCTTC.

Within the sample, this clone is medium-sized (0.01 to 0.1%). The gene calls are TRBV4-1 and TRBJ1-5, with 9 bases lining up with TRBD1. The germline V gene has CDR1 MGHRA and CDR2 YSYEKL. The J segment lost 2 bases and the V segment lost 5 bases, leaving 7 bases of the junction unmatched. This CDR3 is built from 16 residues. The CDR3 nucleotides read TGCGCCAGCAGCGGACGGACAGGGGTGGGCAATCAGCCCCAGCATTTT. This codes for CASSGRTGVGNQPQHF.

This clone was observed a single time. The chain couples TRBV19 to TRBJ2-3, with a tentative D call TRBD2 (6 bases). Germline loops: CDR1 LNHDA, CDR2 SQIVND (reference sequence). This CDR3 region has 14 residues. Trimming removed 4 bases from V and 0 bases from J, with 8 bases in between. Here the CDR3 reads CASSTSGSTDTQYF. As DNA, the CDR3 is TGTGCCAGTAGTACCAGCGGGAGCACAGATACGCAGTATTTT. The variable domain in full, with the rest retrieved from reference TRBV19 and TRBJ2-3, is DGGITQSPKYLFRKEGQNVTLSCEQNLNHDAMYWYRQDPGQGLRLIYYSQIVNDFQKGDIAEGYSVSREKKESFPLTVTSAQKNPTAFYLCASSTSGSTDTQYFGPGTRLTVL.

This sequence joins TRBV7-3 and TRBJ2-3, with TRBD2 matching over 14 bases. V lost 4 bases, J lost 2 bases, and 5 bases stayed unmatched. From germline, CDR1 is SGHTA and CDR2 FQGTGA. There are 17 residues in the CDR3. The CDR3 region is CASSSGTSGSLTDTQYF. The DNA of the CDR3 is TGTGCCAGCAGCTCCGGGACTAGCGGGAGTCTCACAGATACGCAGTATTTT.

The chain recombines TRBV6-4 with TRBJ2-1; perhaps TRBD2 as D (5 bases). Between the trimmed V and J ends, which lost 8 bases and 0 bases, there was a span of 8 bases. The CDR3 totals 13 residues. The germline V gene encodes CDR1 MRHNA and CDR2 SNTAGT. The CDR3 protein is CASATSSYNEQFF. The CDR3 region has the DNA TGTGCCAGCGCTACTAGCTCCTACAATGAGCAGTTCTTC.

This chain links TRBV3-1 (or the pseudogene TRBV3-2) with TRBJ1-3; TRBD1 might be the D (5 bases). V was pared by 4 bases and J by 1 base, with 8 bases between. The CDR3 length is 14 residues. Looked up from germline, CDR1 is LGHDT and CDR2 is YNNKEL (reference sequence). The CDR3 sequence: CASSPQGSGNTIYF. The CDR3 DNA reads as TGTGCCAGCAGCCCGCAGGGTTCTGGAAACACCATATATTTT.

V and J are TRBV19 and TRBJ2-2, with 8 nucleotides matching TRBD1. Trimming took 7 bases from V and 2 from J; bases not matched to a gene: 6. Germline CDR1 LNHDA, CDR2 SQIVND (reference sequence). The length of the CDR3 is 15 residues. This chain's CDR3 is CASTTGGGNTGELFF. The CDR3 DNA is TGTGCCAGTACCACAGGGGGAGGTAACACCGGGGAGCTGTTTTTT.

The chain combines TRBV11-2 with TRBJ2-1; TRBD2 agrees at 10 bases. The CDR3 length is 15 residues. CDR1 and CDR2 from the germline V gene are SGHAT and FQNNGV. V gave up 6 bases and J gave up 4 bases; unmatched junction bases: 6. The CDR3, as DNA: TGTGCCAGCAGGCTGCTAGCGGGAGCTTACAATGAGCAGTTCTTC. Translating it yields CASRLLAGAYNEQFF.

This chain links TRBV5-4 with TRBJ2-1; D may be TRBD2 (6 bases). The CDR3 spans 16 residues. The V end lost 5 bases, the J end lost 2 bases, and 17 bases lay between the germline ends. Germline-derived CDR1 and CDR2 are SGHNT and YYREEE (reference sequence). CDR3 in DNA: TGTGCCAGCAGTCAATCCGGGACTCAGACCTACAATGAGCAGTTCTTC. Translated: CASSQSGTQTYNEQFF.

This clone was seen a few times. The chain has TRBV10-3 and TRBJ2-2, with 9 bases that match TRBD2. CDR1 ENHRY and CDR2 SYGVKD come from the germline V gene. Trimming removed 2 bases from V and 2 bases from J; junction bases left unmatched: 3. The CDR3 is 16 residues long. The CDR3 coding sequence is TGTGCCATCAGTGAGCAAGCGGGAGGTAACACCGGGGAGCTGTTTTTT. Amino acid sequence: CAISEQAGGNTGELFF.

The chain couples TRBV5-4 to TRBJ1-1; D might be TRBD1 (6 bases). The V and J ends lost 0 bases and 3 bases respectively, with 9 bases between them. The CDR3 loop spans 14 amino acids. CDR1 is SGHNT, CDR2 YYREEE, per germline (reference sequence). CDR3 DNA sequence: TGTGCCAGCAGCTTGGGACAGGCACACACTGAAGCTTTCTTT. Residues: CASSLGQAHTEAFF.

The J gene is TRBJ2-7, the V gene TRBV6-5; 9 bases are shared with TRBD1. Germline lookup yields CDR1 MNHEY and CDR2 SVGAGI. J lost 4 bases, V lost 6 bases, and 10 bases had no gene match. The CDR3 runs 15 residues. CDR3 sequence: CASSTPGQGGYEQYF. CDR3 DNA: TGTGCCAGCAGCACCCCGGGACAGGGAGGGTACGAGCAGTACTTC.

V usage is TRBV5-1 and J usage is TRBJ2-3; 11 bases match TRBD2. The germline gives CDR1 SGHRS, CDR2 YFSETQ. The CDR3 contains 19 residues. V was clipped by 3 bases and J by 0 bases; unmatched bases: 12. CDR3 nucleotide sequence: TGCGCCAGCAGCTCCGGACTAGCGGGCATCCCTACTAGCACAGATACGCAGTATTTT. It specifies CASSSGLAGIPTSTDTQYF.

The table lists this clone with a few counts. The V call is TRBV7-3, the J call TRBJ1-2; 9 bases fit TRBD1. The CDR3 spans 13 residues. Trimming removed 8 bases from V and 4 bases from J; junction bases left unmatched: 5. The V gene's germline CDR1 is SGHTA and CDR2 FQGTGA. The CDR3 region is CASAPGQGYGYTF. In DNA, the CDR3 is TGTGCCAGCGCCCCGGGACAGGGCTATGGCTACACCTTC.

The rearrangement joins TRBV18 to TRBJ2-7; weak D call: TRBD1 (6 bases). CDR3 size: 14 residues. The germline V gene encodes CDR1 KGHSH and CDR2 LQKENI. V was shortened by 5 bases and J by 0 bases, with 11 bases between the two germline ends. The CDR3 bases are TGTGCCAGCTCAAACCGGGACAACTCCTACGAGCAGTACTTC. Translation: CASSNRDNSYEQYF.

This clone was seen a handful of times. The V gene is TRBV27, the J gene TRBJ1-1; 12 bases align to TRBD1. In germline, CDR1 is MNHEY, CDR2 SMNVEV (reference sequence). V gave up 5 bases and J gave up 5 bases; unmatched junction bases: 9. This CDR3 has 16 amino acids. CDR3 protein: CASSTYRDRGRTEAFF. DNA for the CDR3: TGTGCCAGCAGTACGTACCGGGACAGGGGGCGGACTGAAGCTTTCTTT.

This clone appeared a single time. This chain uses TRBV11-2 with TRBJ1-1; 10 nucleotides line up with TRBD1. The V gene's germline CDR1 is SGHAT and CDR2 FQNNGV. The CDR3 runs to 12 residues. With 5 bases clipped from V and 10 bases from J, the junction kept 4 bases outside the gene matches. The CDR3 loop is CASSRQGAGAFF. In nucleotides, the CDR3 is TGTGCCAGCAGCCGACAGGGGGCGGGAGCTTTCTTT.

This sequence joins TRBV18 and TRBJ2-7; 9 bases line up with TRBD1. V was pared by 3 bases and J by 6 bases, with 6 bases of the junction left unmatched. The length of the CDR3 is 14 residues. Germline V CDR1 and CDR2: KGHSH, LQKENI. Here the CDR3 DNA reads TGTGCCAGCTCACCCGGGACAGGGTTTTCCGAGCAGTACTTC. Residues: CASSPGTGFSEQYF.

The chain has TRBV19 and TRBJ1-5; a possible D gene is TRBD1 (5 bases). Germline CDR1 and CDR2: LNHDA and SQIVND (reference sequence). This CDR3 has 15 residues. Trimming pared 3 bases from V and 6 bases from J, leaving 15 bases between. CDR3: CASSIEPSQGQPQHF. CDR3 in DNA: TGTGCCAGTAGTATCGAGCCATCCCAGGGTCAGCCCCAGCATTTT. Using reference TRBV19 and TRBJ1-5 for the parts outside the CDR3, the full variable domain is DGGITQSPKYLFRKEGQNVTLSCEQNLNHDAMYWYRQDPGQGLRLIYYSQIVNDFQKGDIAEGYSVSREKKESFPLTVTSAQKNPTAFYLCASSIEPSQGQPQHFGDGTRLSIL.